These 28 T cell receptor beta chains were sequenced from one sample in a study of cytomegalovirus exposure and HLA in healthy donors. Primers included in the PCR were 60 Vbeta and 13 Jbeta primers. Generated by immunoSEQ multiplex PCR, the TCRdb table keeps only in-frame clones and is missing some. The sample contains 150,000 to 200,000 clones, approximately 85% of which appear only once. Sequencing was carried out using PBMCs. Receptor source: a woman in her forties or fifties in good health and CMV-seronegative.

This sequence joins TRBV30 and TRBJ1-5; weak D call: TRBD1 (5 bases). Trimming cost V 0 bases and J 9 bases, with 15 bases left between them. Germline V gives CDR1 GTSNPN, CDR2 SVGIG (reference sequence). The CDR3 consists of 14 residues. The CDR3 loop is CAWSVQNRGPPQHF. CDR3 bases: TGTGCCTGGAGTGTACAAAATAGGGGCCCGCCCCAGCATTTT. Complete variable domain (other parts from reference TRBV30 and TRBJ1-5): SQTIHQWPATLVQPVGSPLSLECTVEGTSNPNLYWYRQAAGRGLQLLFYSVGIGQISSEVPQNLSASRPQDRQFILSSKKLLLSDSGFYLCAWSVQNRGPPQHFGDGTRLSIL.

V is TRBV30 and J is TRBJ2-7, with D tentatively TRBD1 (6 bases). This CDR3 is built from 14 residues. Germline CDR1 GTSNPN, CDR2 SVGIG (reference sequence). Trimming took 0 bases from V and 0 from J, leaving 9 bases between them. CDR3: CAWSVQGISYEQYF. The DNA of the CDR3 is TGTGCCTGGAGTGTACAGGGTATCTCCTACGAGCAGTACTTC.

The chain recombines TRBV29-1 with TRBJ1-2, with a weak D call TRBD1 (6 bases). This CDR3 contains 14 residues. V lost 6 bases, J lost 1 base, and 15 bases lay in between. The germline gives CDR1 SQVTM, CDR2 ANQGSEA. The CDR3 DNA is TGCAGCGTACTCTCTCGGACAGATAACTATGGCTACACCTTC. Translated, it gives CSVLSRTDNYGYTF.

V usage is TRBV28 and J usage is TRBJ2-3; 9 positions match TRBD2. The CDR3 is made up of 17 amino acids. The V and J ends lost 6 bases and 2 bases, in that order; junction bases with no gene match: 12. Germline CDR1 MDHEN, CDR2 SYDVKM. The CDR3 reads CASSSPGLAENTDTQYF. The CDR3 nucleotides read TGTGCCAGCAGCTCCCCGGGACTAGCCGAGAACACAGATACGCAGTATTTT.

The chain links TRBV2 to TRBJ2-2, with 8 bases fitting TRBD2. The CDR3 covers 14 residues. Germline V CDR1 and CDR2: SNHLY, FYNNEI. With 7 bases clipped from V and 7 bases from J, the junction kept 8 bases outside the gene matches. As DNA, the CDR3 is TGTGCCAGCAAGTATAGCGGGATGGACGGGGAGCTGTTTTTT. It codes for CASKYSGMDGELFF.

The CDR3 coding sequence is TGTGCCAGCAGCTTAGCGTCAGGGGGCACTGAAGCTTTCTTT. Encoded protein: CASSLASGGTEAFF. J is TRBJ1-1 and V is TRBV11-2; 7 positions agree with TRBD1. The junction had 3 bases not matched to a gene; V was cut back by 1 base and J by 4 bases. This CDR3 region has 14 residues. Germline assignment: CDR1 SGHAT and CDR2 FQNNGV.

As DNA, the CDR3 is TGTGCCAGCAGCCCCCCAGGGGTTGAGACCCAGTACTTC. Translated: CASSPPGVETQYF. J is TRBJ2-5 and V is TRBV11-2; tentatively, D is TRBD1 (6 bases). From germline, CDR1 is SGHAT and CDR2 FQNNGV. V lost 5 bases and J 5 bases, leaving 12 bases between the germline ends. The CDR3 runs 13 residues. Based on the CDR3 plus reference TRBV11-2 and TRBJ2-5, the full variable domain is EAGVAQSPRYKIIEKRQSVAFWCNPISGHATLYWYQQILGQGPKLLIQFQNNGVVDDSQLPKDRFSAERLKGVDSTLKIQPAKLEDSAVYLCASSPPGVETQYFGPGTRLLVL.

This clone turned up a few times. This chain's CDR3 is CSMTGGQGYTF. As DNA, the CDR3 is TGCAGCATGACAGGGGGCCAGGGCTACACCTTC. The V gene is TRBV29-1, the J gene TRBJ1-2, with 10 bases fitting TRBD1. J was trimmed by 8 bases and V by 8 bases; bases with no gene match: 5. Germline assignment: CDR1 SQVTM and CDR2 ANQGSEA. The CDR3 has 11 residues.

This chain connects TRBV27 to TRBJ1-2; 7 bases line up with TRBD1. Per the germline V gene, CDR1 is MNHEY and CDR2 is SMNVEV (reference sequence). The CDR3 runs to 13 residues. The J segment lost 4 bases and the V segment lost 4 bases, leaving 3 bases of the junction unmatched. CDR3 DNA: TGTGCCAGCAGTTGGACAGGTGGCTATGGCTACACCTTC. Protein: CASSWTGGYGYTF.

A few counts support this clone. This rearrangement joins TRBV5-1 to TRBJ2-2; 7 bases line up with TRBD2. The CDR3 extends over 16 amino acids. From germline, CDR1 is SGHRS and CDR2 YFSETQ. J lost 7 bases, V lost 1 base, and 10 bases had no gene match. CDR3 residues: CASSLRGGRGHGELFF. The CDR3, as DNA: TGCGCCAGCAGCTTGAGGGGCGGGAGAGGTCACGGGGAGCTGTTTTTT. Combining the CDR3 with reference TRBV5-1 and TRBJ2-2 gives the whole variable domain KAGVTQTPRYLIKTRGQQVTLSCSPISGHRSVSWYQQTPGQGLQFLFEYFSETQRNKGNFPGRFSGRQFSNSRSEMNVSTLELGDSALYLCASSLRGGRGHGELFFGEGSRLTVL.

J is TRBJ2-3 and V is TRBV18; D gene uncertain. Germline V CDR1 and CDR2: KGHSH, LQKENI. The length of the CDR3 is 13 residues. V lost 3 bases, J lost 6 bases, and 10 bases lay in between. The CDR3 here is CASSPLVEDTQYF. Written as DNA, the CDR3 is TGTGCCAGCTCACCCCTCGTGGAGGATACGCAGTATTTT.

The rearrangement joins TRBV6-4 to TRBJ1-5; 7 bases are a match to TRBD1. The CDR3 runs 19 residues. The V gene's germline CDR1 is MRHNA and CDR2 SNTAGT. The ends lost 1 base at V and 3 bases at J; junction bases unmatched: 15. The CDR3 DNA is TGTGCCAGCAGTGACTTTCCGCGCTTGGGCGGGACAGACAATCAGCCCCAGCATTTT. This gives the protein CASSDFPRLGGTDNQPQHF.

This sequence joins TRBV6-6 and TRBJ2-2; 8 nucleotides line up with TRBD2. Trimming at V came to 6 bases and at J to 5 bases, leaving 8 bases not matched to a gene. The CDR3 contains 15 residues. Germline V gene lookup returns CDR1 MNHNY and CDR2 SVGAGI (reference sequence). The CDR3 nucleotides are TGTGCCAGCAGCCAACTAGCGGCTAAGACCGGGGAGCTGTTTTTT. Translation: CASSQLAAKTGELFF.

The chain is built from TRBV6-5 and TRBJ1-1; 7 bases line up with TRBD1. The junction had 12 bases not matched to a gene; V was cut back by 9 bases and J by 2 bases. CDR1 is MNHEY, CDR2 SVGAGI, per germline. The CDR3 has 15 residues. CDR3 sequence (DNA): TGTGCCAGTGCCGGAGGGACAGCCTTCAACACTGAAGCTTTCTTT. Translation: CASAGGTAFNTEAFF.

V gene TRBV7-8 combines with J gene TRBJ2-5, with D possibly matching TRBD1 (5 bases). V gave up 0 bases and J gave up 1 base, with 18 bases separating them. The CDR3 is 18 residues long. Germline CDR1 reads SGHVS; CDR2 reads FQNEAQ. The CDR3 here is CASSLALLGQGLQETQYF. The CDR3 nucleotides read TGTGCCAGCAGCTTAGCGTTGCTTGGGCAGGGCCTCCAAGAGACCCAGTACTTC.

This chain uses TRBV28 with TRBJ2-3; D is unresolved. The V gene's germline CDR1 is MDHEN and CDR2 SYDVKM. The CDR3 length is 13 residues. V lost 7 bases, J lost 3 bases, and 11 bases lay in between. The CDR3 DNA sequence: TGTGCCAGCACCCGTCACGGGACAGATACGCAGTATTTT. Protein product: CASTRHGTDTQYF.

V gene TRBV9 combines with J gene TRBJ2-3; 8 bases fit TRBD1. Germline trimming cut 3 bases from V and 2 bases from J; bases unmatched to any gene: 11. Looked up from germline, CDR1 is SGDLS and CDR2 is YYNGEE. CDR3 size: 17 residues. CDR3 loop: CASSAGQGSGVTDTQYF. CDR3 sequence (DNA): TGTGCCAGCAGCGCCGGACAGGGTTCGGGGGTCACAGATACGCAGTATTTT. Supplemented by reference TRBV9 and TRBJ2-3, the full variable domain reads DSGVTQTPKHLITATGQRVTLRCSPRSGDLSVYWYQQSLDQGLQFLIQYYNGEERAKGNILERFSAQQFPDLHSELNLSSLELGDSALYFCASSAGQGSGVTDTQYFGPGTRLTVL.

This clone was seen once. The CDR3 DNA is TGTGCCAGCAGCTTAGCGCCTAGCGGGACCTACAATGAGCAGTTCTTC. This encodes CASSLAPSGTYNEQFF. The chain employs TRBV7-9 and TRBJ2-1, with 9 bases fitting TRBD2. Looked up from germline, CDR1 is SEHNR and CDR2 is FQNEAQ (reference sequence). V lost 0 bases and J lost 2; bases outside the gene matches: 2. The length of the CDR3 is 16 residues.

The chain links TRBV28 to TRBJ2-1, with TRBD2 matching over 12 bases. Trimming cost V 5 bases and J 9 bases; bases outside gene matches: 8. There are 15 residues in the CDR3. In germline, CDR1 is MDHEN, CDR2 SYDVKM. The CDR3 sequence is CASSPTSGRFSEQFF. CDR3 nucleotides: TGTGCCAGCAGTCCAACTAGCGGGAGGTTTAGTGAGCAGTTCTTC.

The chain couples TRBV28 to TRBJ1-4; TRBD1 might be the D (6 bases). Looked up from germline, CDR1 is MDHEN and CDR2 is SYDVKM. V was clipped by 3 bases and J by 3 bases, with 14 bases between them. The CDR3 sequence is 16 residues long. CDR3 residues: CASSFQGLKANEKLFF. CDR3 nucleotide sequence: TGTGCCAGCAGTTTTCAGGGGCTGAAGGCTAATGAAAAACTGTTTTTT.

This clone came up a few times. The chain recombines TRBV5-1 with TRBJ2-3; 8 bases are shared with TRBD1. Germline V gives CDR1 SGHRS, CDR2 YFSETQ. The CDR3 length is 15 residues. J was trimmed by 6 bases and V by 4 bases; bases with no gene match: 10. The CDR3, as DNA: TGCGCCAGCAGCCCGGACAGGGCGAGGCCTGATACGCAGTATTTT. Protein: CASSPDRARPDTQYF.

The count of this clone is one. V usage is TRBV30 and J usage is TRBJ2-7; 7 bases line up with TRBD2. Trimming at V came to 2 bases and at J to 2 bases, leaving 9 bases not matched to a gene. The CDR3 is made up of 15 amino acids. Germline-derived CDR1 and CDR2 are GTSNPN and SVGIG (reference sequence). CDR3 in DNA: TGTGCCTGGAGTCTGGAGGGAGGGAGGGCCTACGAGCAGTACTTC. Translated: CAWSLEGGRAYEQYF.

This clone showed up just once. This chain links TRBV6-1 with TRBJ2-5; D is ambiguous. Gene TRBJ2-7 matches the end of the DNA better, so the J call may be wrong. There are 16 residues in the CDR3. Germline values: CDR1 MNHNS, CDR2 SASEGT. This CDR3 is CASSDWQRLISYEQYF. The DNA for the CDR3 is TGTGCCAGCAGTGATTGGCAGAGACTTATCTCCTACGAGCAGTACTTC.

The chain has TRBV7-8 and TRBJ2-5, with D perhaps matching TRBD2 (5 bases). V lost 5 bases and J lost 3, with 16 bases in between. The CDR3 length is 15 residues. The V gene's germline CDR1 is SGHVS and CDR2 FQNEAQ. The CDR3 DNA reads as TGTGCCAGCAGCCCCCGGCGGGCGAGAGAAGAGACCCAGTACTTC. This gives the protein CASSPRRAREETQYF.

This clone was counted between two and nine times. The gene calls are TRBV2 and TRBJ1-1, with 8 bases fitting TRBD1. CDR3 length equals 14 residues. Germline V gene sequence: CDR1 SNHLY, CDR2 FYNNEI. V gave up 7 bases and J gave up 2 bases; unmatched junction bases: 6. The CDR3: CASTRTGPNTEAFF. CDR3 nucleotide sequence: TGTGCCAGCACCCGGACAGGGCCTAACACTGAAGCTTTCTTT.

The chain links TRBV6-4 to TRBJ2-1; 11 bases agree with TRBD2. The CDR3 sequence is 14 residues long. Germline V CDR1 and CDR2: MRHNA, SNTAGT. The V gene end was trimmed by 5 bases and the J gene end by 4 bases; junction bases not matched to a gene: 1. The CDR3 DNA reads as TGTGCCAGCAGTAGACTAGCGGGGTACAATGAGCAGTTCTTC. This gives the protein CASSRLAGYNEQFF.

This chain joins TRBV5-4 and TRBJ2-2, with TRBD2 matching over 7 bases. Looked up from germline, CDR1 is SGHNT and CDR2 is YYREEE (reference sequence). J lost 0 bases, V lost 3 bases, and 5 bases had no gene match. The CDR3 runs 16 residues. CDR3 nucleotides: TGTGCCAGCAGCTCCAGGACTAGGTCGAACACCGGGGAGCTGTTTTTT. This codes for CASSSRTRSNTGELFF. Variable domain in full (rest from reference TRBV5-4 and TRBJ2-2): ETGVTQSPTHLIKTRGQQVTLRCSSQSGHNTVSWYQQALGQGPQFIFQYYREEENGRGNFPPRFSGLQFPNYSSELNVNALELDDSALYLCASSSRTRSNTGELFFGEGSRLTVL.

V is TRBV27 and J is TRBJ2-2; no reliable D call. V was cut by 7 bases and J by 3 bases, with 3 bases left in between. The germline CDR1 and CDR2 sequences are MNHEY and SMNVEV (reference sequence). CDR3 length equals 11 residues. The CDR3 is CASTDTGELFF. For the CDR3, the DNA is TGTGCCAGCACTGACACCGGGGAGCTGTTTTTT.